A selection of T cell receptor beta chains follows, all from one sample in a study of T cell responses to AZD1222 COVID-19 vaccine. The protocol was immunoSEQ multiplex PCR, while the TCRdb copy is restricted to in-frame clones and leaves out a portion. This sample has under 170,000 clones, with 75% to 95% found just once. Source: peripheral blood, taken 28 days after the second AZD1222 dose. Receptors originate from an adult who received the AZD1222 COVID-19 vaccine. Each CDR3 is given with its conserved first and last residue. Each record gives: V gene, J gene, D gene, CDR3 protein. The D gene is left open where the match is weak.

TRBV27	TRBJ2-7	TRBD2	CASSSLGTSVYEQYF
TRBV18	TRBJ1-1	NA	CASSPEGNTEAFF
TRBV7-9	TRBJ1-1	NA	CASSRGKGVTEAFF
TRBV24-1	TRBJ2-3	NA	CATSDRDSTDTQYF
TRBV7-6	TRBJ1-3	NA	CASSSYLTVSGNTIYF
TRBV6-4	TRBJ2-1	TRBD2	CASSPFLAGPLNEQFF
TRBV6-1	TRBJ2-3	NA	CASSDATDTQYF
TRBV29-1	TRBJ2-6	TRBD1	CSVEGRGTGVGANVLTF
TRBV6-6	TRBJ2-3	TRBD2	CASSPQAQSGRAGADTQYF
TRBV19	TRBJ2-7	NA	CASSKGFSYEQYF
TRBV3-1/TRBV3-2	TRBJ2-3	NA	CASSQGGDTQYF
TRBV20-1	TRBJ1-4	NA	CSASKALTTNEKLFF
TRBV11-2	TRBJ2-7	NA	CASSLGRGVSDEQYF
TRBV18	TRBJ2-2	NA	CASSPSDKNTGELFF
TRBV27	TRBJ2-7	TRBD1	CASSLKPPRGQANYEQYF
TRBV4-1	TRBJ2-7	NA	CASSQEVSRSYEQYF
TRBV6-5	TRBJ1-6	NA	CASREFYNSPLHF
TRBV6-5	TRBJ1-1	NA	CASTYRDLNTEAFF
TRBV6-5	TRBJ2-7	TRBD2	CASRGSSGRSYEQYF
TRBV6-5	TRBJ1-3	NA	CASSRTAGSGNTIYF
TRBV7-9	TRBJ2-3	TRBD2	CASLQGSSGSTDTQYF
TRBV19	TRBJ2-7	TRBD2	CASSIIPLGLAGVGEQYF
TRBV19	TRBJ1-1	TRBD1	CASSRTGQTEAFF
TRBV6-5	TRBJ1-1	NA	CASGQSGGAFF
TRBV24-1	TRBJ1-1	NA	CATSGAGDPEAFF
TRBV6-5	TRBJ1-1	NA	CATHMNTEAFF
TRBV5-1	TRBJ2-3	TRBD2	CASSAGLTGTDTQYF
TRBV5-1	TRBJ2-1	NA	CASSFTGWVNEQFF